These 22 T cell receptor beta chains originate from one sample sequenced in a study of CD8 T cells in Susac syndrome. Reverse transcription of about 0.5 to 1 ug RNA used random hexamers. From the immunoSEQ multiplex PCR reads, TCRdb called clonotypes with MiXCR, one entry per CDR3 protein. The table has about 120,000 distinct CDR3 sequences, roughly 94% seen once. Sequenced material: CD4+ T cells from PBMCs. The receptors here all came from a human donor with multiple sclerosis.

The J gene is TRBJ2-7, the V gene TRBV14; 8 bases are a match to TRBD1. Germline assignment: CDR1 SGHDN and CDR2 FVKESK. The CDR3 spans 17 residues. Trimming cost V 1 base and J 1 base; bases outside gene matches: 9. The CDR3 DNA sequence: TGTGCCAGCAGCCAAGGGGCGACAGGGGCGAGGTCCTACGAGCAGTACTTC. Amino acids: CASSQGATGARSYEQYF. Based on the CDR3 plus reference TRBV14 and TRBJ2-7, the full variable domain is EAGVTQFPSHSVIEKGQTVTLRCDPISGHDNLYWYRRVMGKEIKFLLHFVKESKQDESGMPNNRFLAERTGGTYSTLKVQPAELEDSGVYFCASSQGATGARSYEQYFGPGTRLTVT.

The chain combines TRBV6-1 with TRBJ2-1; D remains unclear. Trimming pared 3 bases from V and 8 bases from J, leaving 11 bases between. The CDR3 spans 13 residues. Looked up from germline, CDR1 is MNHNS and CDR2 is SASEGT. The CDR3 protein is CASSDRFWDEQFF. As DNA, the CDR3 is TGTGCCAGCAGTGACCGATTTTGGGATGAGCAGTTCTTC.

This chain links TRBV3-1 with TRBJ1-3; TRBD1 aligns across 9 bases. CDR1 and CDR2 from the germline V gene are LGHDT and YNNKEL (reference sequence). The CDR3 has 14 residues. Trimming removed 4 bases from V and 8 bases from J; junction bases left unmatched: 6. In DNA form, the CDR3 reads TGTGCCAGCAGCCCACAGGGGGCAAGAGACACCATATATTTT. Translating it yields CASSPQGARDTIYF.

The V gene is TRBV6-1, the J gene TRBJ1-4; perhaps TRBD1 as D (5 bases). Germline CDR1 reads MNHNS; CDR2 reads SASEGT. The V gene lost 7 bases and the J gene lost 8 bases, with 17 bases spanning the gap. The length of the CDR3 is 14 residues. The CDR3 coding sequence is TGTGCCAGCAATCCCCACGTCCGGGACGAAAAACTGTTTTTT. This sequence encodes CASNPHVRDEKLFF.

This clonotype was observed a few times. The rearrangement uses TRBV19 and TRBJ1-1; 7 positions match TRBD1. J gave up 4 bases and V 6 bases, and 2 bases lay outside the gene matches. CDR1 and CDR2 (germline): LNHDA, SQIVND (reference sequence). The CDR3 has 12 amino acids. CDR3 region: CASRTGFTEAFF. In nucleotides, the CDR3 is TGTGCCAGTAGGACAGGGTTCACTGAAGCTTTCTTT.

The rearrangement links TRBV29-1 to TRBJ2-2; D uncertain. Trimming took off 6 bases at V and 6 bases at J, with 20 bases between the two ends. The CDR3 contains 15 residues. Looked up from germline, CDR1 is SQVTM and CDR2 is ANQGSEA. CDR3 DNA: TGCAGCGTGGGGAAGGACGATCGACCCTCCGGGGAGCTGTTTTTT. Translating gives CSVGKDDRPSGELFF.

The chain links TRBV10-3 to TRBJ1-6; 7 nucleotides match TRBD1. Germline V gene data show CDR1 as ENHRY and CDR2 as SYGVKD. J lost 6 bases, V lost 0 bases, and 11 bases had no gene match. This CDR3 has 18 amino acids. For the CDR3, the DNA is TGTGCCATCAGTGAGTCGAGGGCAAGGGGGCGCCGTAATTCACCCCTCCACTTT. As protein: CAISESRARGRRNSPLHF.

The rearrangement uses TRBV30 and TRBJ1-5; perhaps TRBD1 as D (6 bases). Trimming removed 6 bases from V and 5 bases from J, with 17 bases in between. Germline assignment: CDR1 GTSNPN and CDR2 SVGIG (reference sequence). The CDR3 has 14 residues. In nucleotides, the CDR3 is TGTGCCTGTAAGGACCCGCAGGGGCATCAGCCCCAGCATTTT. Translation gives CACKDPQGHQPQHF. Combining the CDR3 with reference TRBV30 and TRBJ1-5 gives the whole variable domain SQTIHQWPATLVQPVGSPLSLECTVEGTSNPNLYWYRQAAGRGLQLLFYSVGIGQISSEVPQNLSASRPQDRQFILSSKKLLLSDSGFYLCACKDPQGHQPQHFGDGTRLSIL.

The genes are TRBV29-1 and TRBJ2-1; D is unclear. V was pared by 4 bases and J by 8 bases, with 12 bases between. The germline gives CDR1 SQVTM, CDR2 ANQGSEA. The CDR3 has 12 amino acids. This chain's CDR3 is CSVVGAPDEQFF. The CDR3 coding sequence is TGCAGCGTTGTAGGAGCTCCCGATGAGCAGTTCTTC.

This chain joins TRBV19 and TRBJ2-1; no reliable D call. Germline V gene sequence: CDR1 LNHDA, CDR2 SQIVND (reference sequence). Trimming removed 7 bases from V and 0 bases from J, with 7 bases in between. CDR3 length: 13 residues. The CDR3 spells CASTPPSYNEQFF. DNA of the CDR3: TGTGCCAGTACCCCCCCCTCCTACAATGAGCAGTTCTTC.

The chain is built from TRBV28 and TRBJ2-5; TRBD1 matches 11 bases. V shed 4 bases and J 7 bases; nucleotides not matched to a gene: 8. The germline CDR1 and CDR2 sequences are MDHEN and SYDVKM. The CDR3 loop spans 15 amino acids. DNA of the CDR3: TGTGCCAGCAGTTCATGGGAGGGGACAGGGGGGACCCAGTACTTC. Protein: CASSSWEGTGGTQYF.

The chain is built from TRBV6-2 or TRBV6-3 and TRBJ2-4; 9 bases match TRBD2. The J segment lost 2 bases and the V segment lost 6 bases, leaving 5 bases of the junction unmatched. In germline, CDR1 is MNHEY, CDR2 SVGEGT. The CDR3 is 15 residues long. This CDR3 reads CASSRGGASKNIQYF. The CDR3, as DNA: TGTGCCAGCAGCCGCGGGGGGGCGTCCAAAAACATTCAGTACTTC.

The rearrangement uses TRBV5-1 and TRBJ1-4, with 9 bases identical to TRBD1. The CDR3 consists of 15 residues. The germline CDR1 and CDR2 sequences are SGHRS and YFSETQ. Germline trimming cut 4 bases from V and 5 bases from J; bases unmatched to any gene: 6. CDR3 amino acids: CASSRDRASNEKLFF. The CDR3 DNA follows: TGCGCCAGCAGCCGGGACAGGGCCTCAAATGAAAAACTGTTTTTT.

V is TRBV7-9 and J is TRBJ2-1; 9 bases match TRBD1. V lost 2 bases, J lost 10 bases, and 12 bases stayed unmatched. Per germline, CDR1 SEHNR and CDR2 FQNEAQ (reference sequence). There are 16 residues in the CDR3. The CDR3 DNA reads as TGTGCCAGCAGCTTATCAGTTGGGGGACAGGGCGTGGAGCAGTTCTTC. Its protein product is CASSLSVGGQGVEQFF.

The count of this clonotype is one. The chain recombines TRBV5-1 with TRBJ2-7; D call uncertain. V shed 0 bases and J shed 0 bases, with 13 bases lying between them. The germline CDR1 and CDR2 sequences are SGHRS and YFSETQ. The CDR3 spans 16 residues. CDR3 region: CASSLGLGPYSYEQYF. CDR3 nucleotide sequence: TGCGCCAGCAGCTTGGGTTTAGGTCCTTACTCCTACGAGCAGTACTTC.

This clonotype was picked up a small number of times. The rearrangement links TRBV29-1 to TRBJ1-1; the D is unclear. The CDR3 has 11 residues. The germline V gene has CDR1 SQVTM and CDR2 ANQGSEA. The V end lost 4 bases, the J end lost 1 base, and 4 bases lay between the germline ends. The CDR3 DNA reads as TGCAGCGTTGGGAGGAACACTGAAGCTTTCTTT. It translates to CSVGRNTEAFF.

The chain recombines TRBV20-1 with TRBJ2-3; the D is unclear. The CDR3 is 14 residues long. Germline CDR1 reads DFQATT; CDR2 reads SNEGSKA (reference sequence). The ends were cut back, 6 bases at V and 6 bases at J, with 19 bases in the middle. This CDR3 reads CSAPVLFPADTQYF. The DNA for the CDR3 is TGCAGTGCCCCTGTTCTTTTTCCCGCGGATACGCAGTATTTT.

J is TRBJ1-4 and V is TRBV29-1; the D gene is possibly TRBD1 (5 bases). The CDR3 consists of 13 residues. V gave up 7 bases and J gave up 0 bases, with 9 bases separating them. Germline CDR1 reads SQVTM; CDR2 reads ANQGSEA. The DNA for the CDR3 is TGCAGCGCTGCAGGGACAACTAATGAAAAACTGTTTTTT. This sequence encodes CSAAGTTNEKLFF.

The J gene is TRBJ2-5, the V gene TRBV10-3, with TRBD2 identical over 8 bases. The CDR3 contains 13 residues. Unmatched junction bases numbered 9, after V lost 10 bases and J lost 5 bases. Germline V lookup: CDR1 ENHRY, CDR2 SYGVKD. CDR3 in amino acids: CATGPKREETQYF. The CDR3 coding sequence is TGTGCCACCGGCCCCAAGCGGGAGGAGACCCAGTACTTC.

V usage is TRBV19 and J usage is TRBJ1-5; unclear D gene. CDR1 and CDR2 from the germline V gene are LNHDA and SQIVND (reference sequence). V was pared by 7 bases and J by 7 bases, with 17 bases between. This CDR3 comprises 14 residues. In DNA, the CDR3 is TGTGCCAGTAAGTCCTCGAGGGCGAGGCAGCCCCAGCATTTT. This gives the protein CASKSSRARQPQHF.

This rearrangement joins TRBV19 to TRBJ2-5; D assignment may be TRBD1 or TRBD2 (5 bases each). The CDR3 covers 16 residues. V was shortened by 1 base and J by 0 bases, with 12 bases between the two germline ends. The V gene's germline CDR1 is LNHDA and CDR2 SQIVND (reference sequence). CDR3 sequence: CASSIGDGAYQETQYF. The CDR3 nucleotides read TGTGCCAGTAGTATAGGGGACGGAGCGTACCAAGAGACCCAGTACTTC.

The J gene is TRBJ2-5, the V gene TRBV2; D might be TRBD2 (7 bases). The CDR3 is 17 residues long. The germline gives CDR1 SNHLY, CDR2 FYNNEI. V was pared by 8 bases and J by 3 bases, with 25 bases between. This CDR3 reads CASGGAWLGGPEETQYF. The CDR3 DNA follows: TGTGCCAGCGGAGGGGCGTGGTTGGGGGGGCCCGAAGAGACCCAGTACTTC.